Listed here are 14 T cell receptor beta chains from one sample, sequenced in a study of blood T cell repertoires in COVID-19. The assay was immunoSEQ multiplex PCR, and TCRdb's table has in-frame clones only and misses some. The sample lists 65,000 to 80,000 clones, 88% seen once, with roughly 5% in the top ten. Sequencing input: peripheral blood. Receptors originate from a man aged 50 to 60 with active COVID-19.

V gene TRBV21-1 combines with J gene TRBJ2-1; the table's D call, TRBD2, was not checked against the DNA. TRBV21-1 is designated a pseudogene. The CDR3 runs 17 residues. This CDR3 reads CASSKGRRPYSYNEQFF. The CDR3 DNA reads as TGTGCCAGCAGCAAAGGGAGACGACCTTATTCCTACAATGAGCAGTTCTTC.

The J gene is TRBJ2-2, the V gene TRBV7-2; 7 nucleotides match TRBD2. The V and J ends lost 1 base and 1 base, in that order; junction bases with no gene match: 9. Germline V gives CDR1 SGHTA, CDR2 FQGNSA. CDR3 length: 18 residues. CDR3 DNA sequence: TGTGCCAGCAGCTTAGAGCGGCTAGCGGAACTGAACACCGGGGAGCTGTTTTTT. Protein sequence: CASSLERLAELNTGELFF.

This chain links TRBV4-1 with TRBJ2-7; 7 bases map to TRBD2. CDR1 is MGHRA and CDR2 is YSYEKL in the germline V gene. The CDR3 runs to 15 residues. V lost 1 base to trimming and J lost 3 bases; unmatched junction nucleotides: 6. As DNA, the CDR3 is TGCGCCAGCAGCCAAGCCCGGGGGGTCAGCTACGAGCAGTACTTC. Its translation: CASSQARGVSYEQYF.

The V gene is TRBV4-3, the J gene TRBJ1-1; 7 nucleotides line up with TRBD1. V lost 0 bases and J lost 6; bases outside the gene matches: 4. CDR1 and CDR2 (germline): LGHNA, YSLEER. CDR3 length: 14 amino acids. Here the CDR3 reads CASSQEGQGAEAFF. CDR3 sequence (DNA): TGCGCCAGCAGCCAAGAGGGCCAGGGGGCTGAAGCTTTCTTT.

V gene TRBV2 combines with J gene TRBJ2-1; 10 nucleotides agree with TRBD2. CDR3 length: 19 amino acids. Trimming removed 4 bases from V and 6 bases from J; junction bases left unmatched: 18. CDR1 is SNHLY and CDR2 is FYNNEI in the germline V gene. CDR3 DNA sequence: TGTGCCAGCAGTGTCATGGGACTAGCGTCCGGGGCGGGCTCCAATGAGCAGTTCTTC. It specifies CASSVMGLASGAGSNEQFF.

The genes are TRBV24-1 and TRBJ1-2, with D uncertain. Trimming cost V 6 bases and J 4 bases, with 11 bases left between them. CDR1 is KGHDR, CDR2 SFDVKD, per germline. The CDR3 extends over 13 amino acids. The CDR3, as DNA: TGTGCCACCAGTAGCCCGTCTTTCTATGGCTACACCTTC. It specifies CATSSPSFYGYTF.

The rearrangement joins TRBV5-1 to TRBJ2-5, with TRBD2 identical over 14 bases. Trimming removed 4 bases from V and 4 bases from J; junction bases left unmatched: 6. The CDR3 spans 16 residues. Germline lookup yields CDR1 SGHRS and CDR2 YFSETQ. CDR3 sequence (DNA): TGCGCCAGCAGCCTACCCGGACTAGCGGGAGGAGAGACCCAGTACTTC. Its protein product is CASSLPGLAGGETQYF. Combining the CDR3 with reference TRBV5-1 and TRBJ2-5 gives the whole variable domain KAGVTQTPRYLIKTRGQQVTLSCSPISGHRSVSWYQQTPGQGLQFLFEYFSETQRNKGNFPGRFSGRQFSNSRSEMNVSTLELGDSALYLCASSLPGLAGGETQYFGPGTRLLVL.

V and J are TRBV6-6 and TRBJ2-7, with a possible D match to TRBD1 (6 bases). There are 15 residues in the CDR3. Germline V gene sequence: CDR1 MNHNY, CDR2 SVGAGI (reference sequence). V lost 5 bases, J lost 2 bases, and 16 bases lay in between. CDR3 nucleotides: TGTGCCAGCAGTCAAGTGGGGGCCTTGACCTACGAGCAGTACTTC. It yields the protein CASSQVGALTYEQYF.

In DNA, the CDR3 is TGTGCCAGTAGTTCGGAGATGAACACTGAAGCTTTCTTT. Translating gives CASSSEMNTEAFF. The V call is TRBV19, the J call TRBJ1-1; D call uncertain. Germline loops: CDR1 LNHDA, CDR2 SQIVND (reference sequence). Trimming pared 5 bases from V and 0 bases from J, leaving 7 bases between. This CDR3 comprises 13 residues. Based on the CDR3 plus reference TRBV19 and TRBJ1-1, the full variable domain is DGGITQSPKYLFRKEGQNVTLSCEQNLNHDAMYWYRQDPGQGLRLIYYSQIVNDFQKGDIAEGYSVSREKKESFPLTVTSAQKNPTAFYLCASSSEMNTEAFFGQGTRLTVV.

This clone was found a few times. The chain links TRBV14 to TRBJ1-2; D may be TRBD1 (5 bases). CDR1 is SGHDN, CDR2 FVKESK, per germline. This CDR3 contains 13 residues. The V gene lost 2 bases and the J gene lost 7 bases, with 11 bases spanning the gap. This CDR3 is CASSQITGGGYTF. Here the CDR3 DNA reads TGTGCCAGCAGCCAAATAACAGGCGGTGGCTACACCTTC.

The chain has TRBV19 and TRBJ2-5; no clear D gene. This CDR3 region has 13 residues. V was cut by 3 bases and J by 0 bases, with 5 bases left in between. Germline V gene data show CDR1 as LNHDA and CDR2 as SQIVND (reference sequence). CDR3 loop: CASSILHQETQYF. In DNA form, the CDR3 reads TGTGCCAGTAGTATCCTACACCAAGAGACCCAGTACTTC. The full variable domain, in which reference TRBV19 and TRBJ2-5 provide the parts outside the CDR3, is DGGITQSPKYLFRKEGQNVTLSCEQNLNHDAMYWYRQDPGQGLRLIYYSQIVNDFQKGDIAEGYSVSREKKESFPLTVTSAQKNPTAFYLCASSILHQETQYFGPGTRLLVL.

This sequence joins TRBV5-1 and TRBJ2-2, with 14 bases that match TRBD2. The CDR3 sequence is 16 residues long. V dropped 4 bases and J dropped 6; count of bases not matched to a gene: 5. Germline loops: CDR1 SGHRS, CDR2 YFSETQ. The chain's CDR3 is CASSPRLAGGPGELFF. CDR3 DNA sequence: TGCGCCAGCAGCCCCCGACTAGCGGGGGGGCCCGGGGAGCTGTTTTTT.

The chain is built from TRBV19 and TRBJ1-1, with 9 nucleotides matching TRBD1. Germline V CDR1 and CDR2: LNHDA, SQIVND (reference sequence). The CDR3 is made up of 13 amino acids. J gave up 10 bases and V 3 bases, and 6 bases lay outside the gene matches. CDR3 DNA: TGTGCCAGTAGTATCCAAAACAGGGGGCGAGCTTTCTTT. Amino acids: CASSIQNRGRAFF.

J is TRBJ2-5 and V is TRBV5-4; possible D gene TRBD2, 5 bases. Germline V gene data show CDR1 as SGHNT and CDR2 as YYREEE (reference sequence). The CDR3 extends over 13 amino acids. Trimming took off 0 bases at V and 7 bases at J, with 10 bases between the two ends. The CDR3 reads CASSLDRAGTQYF. CDR3 nucleotide sequence: TGTGCCAGCAGCTTGGACCGCGCGGGGACCCAGTACTTC.